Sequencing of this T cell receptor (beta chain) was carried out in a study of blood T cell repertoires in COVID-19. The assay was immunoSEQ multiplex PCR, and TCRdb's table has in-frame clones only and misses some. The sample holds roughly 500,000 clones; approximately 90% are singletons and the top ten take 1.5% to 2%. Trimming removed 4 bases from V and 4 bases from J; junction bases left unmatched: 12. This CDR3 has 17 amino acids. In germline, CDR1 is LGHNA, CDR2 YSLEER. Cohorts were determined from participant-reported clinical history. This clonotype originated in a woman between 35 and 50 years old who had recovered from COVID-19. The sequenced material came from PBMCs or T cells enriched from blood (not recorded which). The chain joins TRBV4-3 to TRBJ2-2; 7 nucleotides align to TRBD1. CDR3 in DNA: TGCGCCAGCAGCCGTAATAGTGGGACAGCTATCACCGGGGAGCTGTTTTTT. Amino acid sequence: CASSRNSGTAITGELFF.